This T cell receptor beta chain was profiled in a study of CD8 T cells in Susac syndrome. Healthy donors, matched for age and sex, constituted the control group. CDR3 length equals 16 residues. V gave up 0 bases and J gave up 2 bases; unmatched junction bases: 8. The germline gives CDR1 GTSNPN, CDR2 SVGIG (reference sequence). Random hexamers served to reverse transcribe about 0.45 to 1 ug RNA. Across 54 Vbeta and 13 Jbeta, TCR beta CDR3 was amplified with immunoSEQ multiplex PCR. One entry per CDR3 protein, called by TCRdb with MiXCR from the immunoSEQ multiplex PCR reads. The sample comprises about 200,000 distinct CDR3 sequences, about 95% of which are singletons, and 0.095% to 0.12% rests with the top ten.

The TCR sequence derives from a human donor in good health. This chain uses TRBV30 with TRBJ2-3, with TRBD2 matching over 7 bases. The sequencing input was CD4+ T cells from PBMCs. The CDR3 bases are TGTGCCTGGAGTGTCCCTCCGACTAGCCCCACAGATACGCAGTATTTT. Protein sequence: CAWSVPPTSPTDTQYF.